This T cell receptor beta chain came from a study of cytomegalovirus exposure and HLA in healthy donors. This clone has just a few counts. The antigen is undetermined. It was with 60 Vbeta and 13 Jbeta primers that the PCR ran. Method: immunoSEQ multiplex PCR; TCRdb's copy keeps in-frame clones and lacks some. The sample yields roughly 100,000 clones, 70% to 80% seen once. Findings and caveats of the study: Presence/absence analysis assumed near-uniform sequencing depth across donors.

Material: PBMCs. The sequence was collected from a man aged 40-55 years in good health and CMV-seronegative.

This CDR3 reads CASSVGQAAGNTIYF. CDR3 bases: TGTGCCAGCAGCGTAGGCCAGGCCGCTGGAAACACCATATATTTT. The chain links TRBV9 to TRBJ1-3; no clear D. The CDR3 extends over 15 amino acids. In germline, CDR1 is SGDLS, CDR2 YYNGEE. Trimming took 0 bases from V and 2 from J, leaving 9 bases between them.